Listed below are T cell receptor beta chains from one sample, sequenced in a study of T cells in Graves' hyperthyroidism and ophthalmopathy. Each CDR3 protein gets one entry after TCRdb re-called the multiplex PCR reads with MiXCR. Among under 400,000 distinct CDR3 sequences listed, 13% were seen once. The sample comprised blood. All receptors derive from a woman younger than 30 with Graves' hyperthyroidism. CDR3s include the opening cysteine and the closing phenylalanine or tryptophan. D genes are given only for firm matches. Expanded clones are given a class, and other clones once, few, many or no size at all.

>TRBV6-1|many|TRBJ1-1|-
CASETARMNTEAFF
TGTGCCAGTGAAACAGCTCGTATGAACACTGAAGCTTTCTTT
>TRBV29-1|many|TRBJ1-1|TRBD1
CSVEGQGAGTEAFF
TGCAGCGTTGAGGGACAGGGGGCGGGAACTGAAGCTTTCTTT
>TRBV20-1|many|TRBJ1-2|-
CSARARYGYTF
TGCAGTGCTAGAGCAAGGTATGGCTACACCTTC
>TRBV12-3/TRBV12-4|many|TRBJ2-2|TRBD2
CASSPLLAGGPTGELFF
TGTGCCAGCAGCCCCCTCTTGGCGGGGGGGCCCACCGGGGAGCTGTTTTTT
>TRBV3-1|many|TRBJ2-5|-
CASRKTGQETQYF
TGTGCCAGCAGAAAGACAGGCCAAGAGACCCAGTACTTC
>TRBV27|many|TRBJ2-7|TRBD1
CASSFIAGTGVNEQYF
TGTGCCAGCAGTTTTATAGCCGGGACAGGGGTTAATGAGCAGTACTTC
>TRBV5-6|-|TRBJ1-2|-
CASSPQGGFGGYTF
TGTGCCAGCAGCCCCCAAGGCGGATTCGGCGGCTACACCTTC
>TRBV5-1|many|TRBJ2-3|-
CASSQIETGTDTQYF
TGCGCCAGCAGCCAAATTGAGACAGGCACAGATACGCAGTATTTT
>TRBV7-9|-|TRBJ1-1|-
CASSSGSDTEAFF
TGTGCCAGCAGCTCGGGGAGCGACACTGAAGCTTTCTTT
>TRBV20-1|few|TRBJ2-7|-
CSADVIADTASVEQYF
TGCAGTGCAGATGTAATAGCGGACACCGCTTCGGTCGAGCAGTACTTC
>TRBV12-3/TRBV12-4|many|TRBJ1-3|TRBD1
CASSPRAGDRGLLFSGNTIYF
TGTGCCAGCAGTCCAAGGGCGGGGGACAGGGGGCTACTTTTCTCTGGAAACACCATATATTTT
>TRBV7-9|-|TRBJ2-3|-
CASSYRYTDTQYF
TGTGCCAGCAGCTACAGGTACACAGATACGCAGTATTTT
>TRBV19|-|TRBJ2-3|-
CASLKQGAGTDTQYF
TGTGCCAGTCTTAAACAGGGAGCGGGCACAGATACGCAGTATTTT
>TRBV12-3/TRBV12-4|few|TRBJ2-5|TRBD1
CASSLTGGTGETQYF
TGTGCCAGCAGCCTTACAGGGGGCACCGGGGAGACCCAGTACTTC
>TRBV28|many|TRBJ1-4|-
CASSLTTGPNEKLFF
TGTGCCAGCAGTCTAACGACGGGACCGAATGAAAAACTGTTTTTT
>TRBV12-3/TRBV12-4|many|TRBJ2-7|TRBD2
CASSPGRGISYEQYF
TGTGCCAGCAGTCCCGGGCGGGGGATCTCCTACGAGCAGTACTTC
>TRBV20-1|many|TRBJ1-5|TRBD1
CSARDGTGGDQPQHF
TGCAGTGCTAGAGACGGGACAGGGGGTGATCAGCCCCAGCATTTT
>TRBV15|few|TRBJ2-5|-
CATSRDWKGEMNQETQYF
TGTGCCACCAGCAGAGATTGGAAAGGGGAGATGAATCAAGAGACCCAGTACTTC
>TRBV20-1|many|TRBJ1-2|-
CSAMDPSSRVEGYTF
TGCAGTGCCATGGACCCCTCTTCCAGGGTGGAAGGCTACACCTTC
>TRBV19|-|TRBJ1-4|-
CATRRDSNEKLFF
TGTGCCACCCGACGGGATTCTAATGAAAAACTGTTTTTT
>TRBV12-3/TRBV12-4|-|TRBJ1-1|-
CASRYTGRQGLNTEAFF
TGTGCCAGCAGATATACGGGACGTCAGGGTTTGAACACTGAAGCTTTCTTT
>TRBV12-3/TRBV12-4|many|TRBJ2-2|-
CASSLALSSSGLFF
TGTGCCAGCAGTTTAGCGCTGTCTAGTAGCGGGCTGTTTTTT
>TRBV11-2|many|TRBJ2-7|TRBD1
CASSAGQEQYF
TGTGCCAGCAGCGCTGGACAGGAACAGTACTTC